This TCR beta chain was identified in a study of blood T cell repertoires in COVID-19. Study-wide background: There were acute and convalescent COVID-19 samples, and they came from the United States, Italy and Spain. The cDNA or gDNA used as material had been derived from T cells, B-cell-depleted T cells, or PBMCs.

This clone was counted once. Germline V CDR1 and CDR2: KGHSH, LQKENI. The CDR3 totals 13 residues. Trimming left V 3 bases short and J 9 bases short, with 12 bases between. In the original workflow: Nucleated cell number was recorded as an estimate derived from reference gene primer amplification. Here immunoSEQ multiplex PCR was the method, and the copy in TCRdb shows in-frame clones only, minus some. D and trimming were read from the DNA, whereas the V and J calls and clone size are those reported in that table. Of roughly 150,000 clones in the sample, about 80% were seen once. The chain is built from TRBV18 and TRBJ1-3; D ambiguous. The source material was peripheral blood. The source of this sequence is a man between 65 and 80 years old with active or convalescent COVID-19. The CDR3 DNA reads TGTGCCAGCTCACCGGATACAGTTGGCACCATATATTTT. Translation: CASSPDTVGTIYF.